The 24 T cell receptor beta chains listed next were all sequenced from one sample in a study of CD8 T cells in ankylosing spondylitis. Study outcomes and limitations: Apparently characteristic of ankylosing spondylitis blood was a TCR beta motif (roughly eight highly homologous variants).

Their antigens remain unidentified. TCRdb processed the 5' RACE reads anew with MiXCR; each CDR3 protein has one entry. The data show 330,000 or so distinct CDR3 sequences, roughly 8% seen once. The sample comprised blood, either unsorted or a sorted T cell fraction (not recorded which). These receptors were obtained from a male donor with ankylosing spondylitis.

This chain connects TRBV19 to TRBJ1-2; a weak D match, TRBD1 (5 bases). The germline V gene has CDR1 LNHDA and CDR2 SQIVND (reference sequence). The CDR3 spans 14 residues. Between the trimmed V and J ends, which lost 5 bases and 2 bases, there was a span of 12 bases. CDR3 region: CASSLQRTNYGYTF. In nucleotides, the CDR3 is TGTGCCAGTAGTTTACAGAGGACAAACTATGGCTACACCTTC.

This clonotype turned up a few times. The rearrangement uses TRBV6-5 and TRBJ2-1; no clear D. Germline values: CDR1 MNHEY, CDR2 SVGAGI. V was shortened by 2 bases and J by 10 bases, with 12 bases between the two germline ends. This CDR3 region has 13 residues. The CDR3 sequence is CASSYLRIGEQFF. CDR3 nucleotides: TGTGCCAGCAGTTACCTCCGTATTGGGGAGCAGTTCTTC.

A few counts support this clonotype. The chain has TRBV6-1 and TRBJ2-7; TRBD2 might be the D (6 bases). CDR1 is MNHNS, CDR2 SASEGT, per germline. V gave up 6 bases and J gave up 6 bases, with 21 bases separating them. This CDR3 has 15 amino acids. Here the CDR3 DNA reads TGTGCCAGCAGGCCGCGACTAGGGAACCTACGCGAGCAGTACTTC. Encoded protein: CASRPRLGNLREQYF.

This clonotype was seen a few times. V gene TRBV5-6 combines with J gene TRBJ2-1, with D possibly being TRBD2 (5 bases). The V gene lost 3 bases and the J gene lost 1 base, with 11 bases spanning the gap. Germline lookup yields CDR1 SGHDT and CDR2 YYEEEE. This CDR3 spans 15 amino acids. The CDR3 region has the DNA TGTGCCAGCAGCTCGAATAGCGCTTCCTACAATGAGCAGTTCTTC. It specifies CASSSNSASYNEQFF. The entire variable domain, with the rest obtained from reference TRBV5-6 and TRBJ2-1, is as follows: DAGVTQSPTHLIKTRGQQVTLRCSPKSGHDTVSWYQQALGQGPQFIFQYYEEEERQRGNFPDRFSGHQFPNYSSELNVNALLLGDSALYLCASSSNSASYNEQFFGPGTRLTVL.

The J gene is TRBJ1-4, the V gene TRBV19; possibly TRBD1 for D (6 bases). V lost 6 bases and J 3 bases, leaving 14 bases between the germline ends. Germline values: CDR1 LNHDA, CDR2 SQIVND (reference sequence). The CDR3 is 15 amino acids. CDR3 nucleotides: TGTGCCAGTAGCCGTGCCCAGGGGTCTAATGAAAAACTGTTTTTT. This codes for CASSRAQGSNEKLFF.

This chain joins TRBV10-3 and TRBJ2-7; no reliable D call. V was trimmed by 0 bases and J by 4 bases, leaving 10 bases between them. The germline CDR1 and CDR2 sequences are ENHRY and SYGVKD. The CDR3 is 14 residues long. The CDR3 is CAISESIEDYEQYF. For the CDR3, the DNA is TGTGCCATCAGTGAGTCGATAGAGGATTACGAGCAGTACTTC.

This clonotype came up a few times. V and J are TRBV6-1 and TRBJ1-1; no clear D. CDR1 is MNHNS, CDR2 SASEGT, per germline. CDR3 length: 13 amino acids. V lost 7 bases and J lost 2, with 11 bases in between. CDR3 bases: TGTGCCAGCAACTCGAACACCAACACTGAAGCTTTCTTT. Translation gives CASNSNTNTEAFF.

The table lists this clonotype with a few counts. The V gene is TRBV28, the J gene TRBJ2-3, with 10 bases fitting TRBD2. The germline V gene encodes CDR1 MDHEN and CDR2 SYDVKM. This CDR3 is 16 amino acids long. V was pared by 1 base and J by 3 bases, with 4 bases of the junction left unmatched. The CDR3 region has the DNA TGTGCCAGCAGTTTATCCGGGACTAGCGAAACAGATACGCAGTATTTT. Translating it yields CASSLSGTSETDTQYF.

The genes are TRBV20-1 and TRBJ1-5; tentative D call: TRBD1 (5 bases). This CDR3 spans 16 amino acids. Germline V gives CDR1 DFQATT, CDR2 SNEGSKA (reference sequence). With 3 bases removed from V and 2 bases from J, the gap between germline ends came to 17 bases. CDR3 loop: CSASNSRGGGNQPQHF. The CDR3 coding sequence is TGCAGTGCTAGTAATTCTCGGGGCGGCGGCAATCAGCCCCAGCATTTT.

This clonotype was detected a few times. V gene TRBV4-1 combines with J gene TRBJ2-1; D is possibly TRBD2 (6 bases). V was shortened by 4 bases and J by 8 bases, with 9 bases between the two germline ends. The CDR3 is made up of 12 amino acids. Germline-derived CDR1 and CDR2 are MGHRA and YSYEKL. CDR3 sequence: CASSRRVDEQFF. The CDR3 nucleotides are TGCGCCAGCAGCCGGAGGGTCGATGAGCAGTTCTTC.

This clonotype has at least ten counts. The gene calls are TRBV30 and TRBJ2-1, with D hard to call. V was cut by 1 base and J by 4 bases, with 2 bases left in between. Germline CDR1 is GTSNPN and CDR2 is SVGIG (reference sequence). There are 11 residues in the CDR3. The CDR3 DNA reads TGTGCCTGGAGTGGTTACAATGAGCAGTTCTTC. This translates into CAWSGYNEQFF.

This clonotype was picked up a small number of times. The rearrangement joins TRBV6-2 or TRBV6-3 to TRBJ2-3; TRBD1 matches at 7 bases. This CDR3 contains 17 residues. Germline assignment: CDR1 MNHEY and CDR2 SVGEGT. The V segment lost 0 bases and the J segment 2 bases; nucleotides outside the gene matches: 8. CDR3 nucleotides: TGTGCCAGCAGTTACTCGACAGGGAAGGCCTACACAGATACGCAGTATTTT. The encoded protein is CASSYSTGKAYTDTQYF.

This clonotype has just one count. The chain recombines TRBV30 with TRBJ1-2; D is unclear. Germline loops: CDR1 GTSNPN, CDR2 SVGIG (reference sequence). V shed 4 bases and J shed 0 bases, with 6 bases lying between them. CDR3 length equals 12 residues. DNA for the CDR3: TGTGCCTGGAAGCCCTCTAACTATGGCTACACCTTC. Translation gives CAWKPSNYGYTF.

This clonotype was detected a few times. J is TRBJ2-1 and V is TRBV7-2; either TRBD1 or TRBD2 may supply D (6 bases each). CDR1 is SGHTA and CDR2 is FQGNSA in the germline V gene. This CDR3 spans 15 amino acids. The ends were cut back, 5 bases at V and 1 base at J, with 12 bases in the middle. CDR3 region: CASSEGGRSYNEQFF. DNA for the CDR3: TGTGCCAGCAGCGAGGGGGGCAGATCCTACAATGAGCAGTTCTTC. Looking up the rest from reference TRBV7-2 and TRBJ2-1 gives the full variable domain: GAGVSQSPSNKVTEKGKDVELRCDPISGHTALYWYRQSLGQGLEFLIYFQGNSAPDKSGLPSDRFSAERTGGSVSTLTIQRTQQEDSAVYLCASSEGGRSYNEQFFGPGTRLTVL.

This clonotype was seen only a few times. The rearrangement joins TRBV20-1 to TRBJ1-5; the D gene is possibly TRBD1 (5 bases). Trimming took 1 base from V and 0 from J, leaving 10 bases between them. CDR3 size: 15 residues. Germline loops: CDR1 DFQATT, CDR2 SNEGSKA (reference sequence). CDR3 in amino acids: CSARGWGGSNQPQHF. The CDR3 DNA is TGCAGTGCTAGAGGTTGGGGGGGTAGCAATCAGCCCCAGCATTTT.

This clonotype turned up a few times. The rearrangement links TRBV15 to TRBJ2-7; D call uncertain. CDR1 and CDR2 (germline): LNHNV, YYDKDF (reference sequence). The CDR3 loop spans 13 amino acids. With 2 bases removed from V and 6 bases from J, the gap between germline ends came to 11 bases. The CDR3 DNA reads TGTGCCACCAGCAGACCGAGGAAGGGCGAGCAGTACTTC. This codes for CATSRPRKGEQYF.

This clonotype was observed at least ten times. The chain links TRBV5-1 to TRBJ2-7, with TRBD1 identical over 7 bases. The V gene's germline CDR1 is SGHRS and CDR2 YFSETQ. V dropped 0 bases and J dropped 2; count of bases not matched to a gene: 2. The length of the CDR3 is 14 residues. This CDR3 reads CASSLAGTAYEQYF. Here the CDR3 DNA reads TGCGCCAGCAGCTTGGCCGGGACAGCCTACGAGCAGTACTTC.

This clonotype was seen ten or more times. V is TRBV4-1 and J is TRBJ2-7; D is possibly TRBD1 (7 bases). Germline V CDR1 and CDR2: MGHRA, YSYEKL. The germline V and J ends were trimmed by 0 bases and 1 base, with 10 bases remaining between them. The CDR3 sequence is 15 residues long. CDR3 sequence reads: CASSQDPGGSYEQYF. In DNA, the CDR3 is TGCGCCAGCAGCCAAGATCCAGGGGGGTCCTACGAGCAGTACTTC.

The chain has TRBV11-2 and TRBJ2-1; 8 bases are a match to TRBD2. V lost 8 bases and J lost 3; bases outside the gene matches: 6. Germline CDR1 and CDR2: SGHAT and FQNNGV. This CDR3 contains 14 residues. The DNA of the CDR3 is TGTGCCAGCGGCAAACTAGCGGTCTACAATGAGCAGTTCTTC. Its translation: CASGKLAVYNEQFF.

At least ten counts were recorded for this clonotype. V usage is TRBV20-1 and J usage is TRBJ1-1; no definite D call. With 2 bases removed from V and 1 base from J, the gap between germline ends came to 11 bases. In germline, CDR1 is DFQATT, CDR2 SNEGSKA (reference sequence). The CDR3 extends over 14 amino acids. For the CDR3, the DNA is TGCAGTGCTAGATCGGGATATGGGAACACTGAAGCTTTCTTT. Protein product: CSARSGYGNTEAFF.

The sample holds a few counts of this clonotype. This chain joins TRBV12-3 or TRBV12-4 and TRBJ2-1; D ambiguous. This CDR3 contains 12 residues. Trimming removed 4 bases at V and 14 bases at J, with 15 bases between. CDR3 sequence (DNA): TGTGCCAGCAGTTCCGGGCCGCAAAACGAGTTCTTC. The encoded protein is CASSSGPQNEFF.

The chain has TRBV12-3 or TRBV12-4 and TRBJ1-6, with unresolved D. The germline V and J ends were trimmed by 3 bases and 9 bases, with 9 bases remaining between them. CDR3 length: 13 amino acids. The CDR3 DNA sequence: TGTGCCAGCAGTTTCTCGTCGATTTCACCCCTCCACTTT. As protein: CASSFSSISPLHF.

The chain combines TRBV7-3 with TRBJ2-1; 8 bases agree with TRBD2. This CDR3 contains 15 residues. The ends lost 0 bases at V and 8 bases at J; junction bases unmatched: 6. Germline V gene sequence: CDR1 SGHTA, CDR2 FQGTGA. The CDR3 here is CASSLTVAGSDEQFF. The CDR3 bases are TGTGCCAGCAGCTTAACAGTAGCGGGAAGCGATGAGCAGTTCTTC.

This clonotype was detected only a few times. The V and J genes are TRBV29-1 and TRBJ1-5; a weak D match, TRBD1 (6 bases). The germline gives CDR1 SQVTM, CDR2 ANQGSEA. CDR3 length: 13 residues. Deletions cut 7 bases from V and 6 bases from J, with 16 bases between. CDR3 DNA: TGCAGCGCCGGGGGGCAGGAGGGTCAGCCCCAGCATTTT. Its translation is CSAGGQEGQPQHF.